The 20 T cell receptor beta chains below were found in one sample sequenced in a study of shared clonotypes between healthy human individuals. Sequencing was performed with immunoSEQ multiplex PCR; in TCRdb, only in-frame clones are kept and a portion is missing. The repertoire holds 1,400,000 or so clones, with less than 99% as singletons. The material sequenced was naive CD4+ T cells sorted from blood. Subset of the sample: CD45RA+ positively selected. The receptors derive from a man aged 25 to 45 in good health.

This chain joins TRBV18 and TRBJ1-4; 8 bases are a match to TRBD1. The CDR3 is 18 residues long. V lost 6 bases, J lost 7 bases, and 19 bases stayed unmatched. Per the germline V gene, CDR1 is KGHSH and CDR2 is LQKENI. In DNA, the CDR3 is TGTGCCAGCTCCCAAAACCCGAACCGACAGGGGTGGAGTGAAAAACTGTTTTTT. Translation: CASSQNPNRQGWSEKLFF. The whole variable domain, filled in from reference TRBV18 and TRBJ1-4, reads NAGVMQNPRHLVRRRGQEARLRCSPMKGHSHVYWYRQLPEEGLKFMVYLQKENIIDESGMPKERFSAEFPKEGPSILRIQQVVRGDSAAYFCASSQNPNRQGWSEKLFFGSGTQLSVL.

The CDR3 protein is CAGAQGLAGAGHEQFF. The CDR3 region has the DNA TGCGCTGGGGCCCAGGGACTAGCGGGAGCAGGGCATGAGCAGTTCTTC. The chain combines TRBV10-2 with TRBJ2-1, with 14 nucleotides matching TRBD2. The CDR3 has 16 amino acids. Looked up from germline, CDR1 is WSHSY and CDR2 is SAAADI.

V is TRBV6-5 and J is TRBJ2-1; perhaps TRBD1 as D (6 bases). The CDR3 loop spans 16 amino acids. Germline V CDR1 and CDR2: MNHEY, SVGAGI. The V gene lost 1 base and the J gene lost 2 bases, with 12 bases spanning the gap. The CDR3 DNA reads as TGTGCCAGCAGTTACTGGGACAACCGGGCCTACAATGAGCAGTTCTTC. It specifies CASSYWDNRAYNEQFF.

V gene TRBV5-8 combines with J gene TRBJ2-7; 8 positions match TRBD2. V shed 0 bases, J shed 2 bases, and the junction held 4 bases outside the gene matches. This CDR3 contains 15 residues. Germline V gene data show CDR1 as SGHTS and CDR2 as YDEGEE. CDR3 sequence: CASSLGGLVAYEQYF. DNA for the CDR3: TGTGCCAGCAGCTTGGGGGGACTAGTTGCCTACGAGCAGTACTTC. Using reference TRBV5-8 and TRBJ2-7 for the parts outside the CDR3, the full variable domain is EAGVTQSPTHLIKTRGQQATLRCSPISGHTSVYWYQQALGLGLQFLLWYDEGEERNRGNFPPRFSGRQFPNYSSELNVNALELEDSALYLCASSLGGLVAYEQYFGPGTRLTVT.

This rearrangement joins TRBV5-1 to TRBJ2-1; D gene uncertain. The CDR3 runs 14 residues. Trimming removed 4 bases from V and 7 bases from J, with 15 bases in between. The V gene's germline CDR1 is SGHRS and CDR2 YFSETQ. Written as DNA, the CDR3 is TGCGCCAGCAGCCCCCCTCCCAGTCAGAATGAGCAGTTCTTC. Its protein is CASSPPPSQNEQFF.

The table lists this clone with a count of one. This chain connects TRBV2 to TRBJ1-2; the match to TRBD1 covers 9 bases. The CDR3 spans 14 residues. Trimming at V came to 9 bases and at J to 4 bases, leaving 9 bases not matched to a gene. The germline gives CDR1 SNHLY, CDR2 FYNNEI. CDR3 in DNA: TGTGCCAGGGGAGGACAGGGGAACCTCTATGGCTACACCTTC. As protein: CARGGQGNLYGYTF.

The CDR3 loop reads CATSRGTGRDETQYF. CDR3 sequence (DNA): TGTGCCACCAGCAGAGGGACAGGGAGGGACGAGACCCAGTACTTC. The chain links TRBV15 to TRBJ2-5; D possibly corresponds to TRBD1 (8 bases). Germline CDR1 LNHNV, CDR2 YYDKDF (reference sequence). Trimming removed 1 base at V and 5 bases at J, with 14 bases between. The CDR3 has 15 amino acids.

The rearrangement links TRBV5-5 to TRBJ2-1; 9 bases fit TRBD1. Germline CDR1 reads SGHKS; CDR2 reads YYEKEE (reference sequence). This CDR3 is built from 16 residues. J gave up 7 bases and V 4 bases, and 12 bases lay outside the gene matches. The CDR3 coding sequence is TGTGCCAGCAGCCTATACGGACAGGGGTCGACAAATGAGCAGTTCTTC. Translated, it gives CASSLYGQGSTNEQFF. Based on the CDR3 plus reference TRBV5-5 and TRBJ2-1, the full variable domain is DAGVTQSPTHLIKTRGQQVTLRCSPISGHKSVSWYQQVLGQGPQFIFQYYEKEERGRGNFPDRFSARQFPNYSSELNVNALLLGDSALYLCASSLYGQGSTNEQFFGPGTRLTVL.

This chain connects TRBV2 to TRBJ2-7, with 12 bases aligning to TRBD2. V shed 5 bases, J shed 10 bases, and the junction held 12 bases outside the gene matches. Germline CDR1 SNHLY, CDR2 FYNNEI. This CDR3 is 15 amino acids long. The CDR3 loop reads CASSPRTTSGSDQYF. CDR3 DNA sequence: TGTGCCAGCAGTCCACGAACGACTAGCGGGAGCGATCAGTACTTC.

The genes are TRBV6-5 and TRBJ2-7, with 11 bases that match TRBD2. CDR3 length equals 13 residues. J lost 5 bases, V lost 10 bases, and 7 bases had no gene match. Germline V gene sequence: CDR1 MNHEY, CDR2 SVGAGI. CDR3 sequence (DNA): TGTGCCACCTTAGCGGGAGGGCGGGACGAGCAGTACTTC. Protein product: CATLAGGRDEQYF.

The chain uses TRBV5-1 and TRBJ2-4; weak D call: TRBD1 (6 bases). This CDR3 comprises 14 residues. Trimming stripped 4 bases from V and 2 bases from J, with 10 bases between. Per the germline V gene, CDR1 is SGHRS and CDR2 is YFSETQ. The CDR3 DNA follows: TGCGCCAGCAGCCAGGACAGTACCAAAAACATTCAGTACTTC. It translates to CASSQDSTKNIQYF. The full variable domain, completed using reference TRBV5-1 and TRBJ2-4, is KAGVTQTPRYLIKTRGQQVTLSCSPISGHRSVSWYQQTPGQGLQFLFEYFSETQRNKGNFPGRFSGRQFSNSRSEMNVSTLELGDSALYLCASSQDSTKNIQYFGAGTRLSVL.

The rearrangement uses TRBV5-4 and TRBJ2-4, with a possible D match to TRBD1 (5 bases). Per the germline V gene, CDR1 is SGHNT and CDR2 is YYREEE (reference sequence). V lost 4 bases and J lost 7, with 12 bases in between. CDR3 size: 13 residues. CDR3 sequence: CASSPDRRNIQYF. The DNA of the CDR3 is TGTGCCAGCAGCCCCGACAGACGGAACATTCAGTACTTC.

CDR3 loop: CASSPDRDRANEQFF. The CDR3 coding sequence is TGTGCCAGCAGTCCAGACAGGGATAGGGCCAATGAGCAGTTCTTC. The chain has TRBV28 and TRBJ2-1, with 7 positions matching TRBD1. CDR1 is MDHEN, CDR2 SYDVKM, per germline. Trimming removed 5 bases from V and 6 bases from J; junction bases left unmatched: 10. The CDR3 is 15 amino acids. The full variable domain, rest sourced from reference TRBV28 and TRBJ2-1, is DVKVTQSSRYLVKRTGEKVFLECVQDMDHENMFWYRQDPGLGLRLIYFSYDVKMKEKGDIPEGYSVSREKKERFSLILESASTNQTSMYLCASSPDRDRANEQFFGPGTRLTVL.

The V gene is TRBV7-8, the J gene TRBJ2-7; the match to TRBD2 covers 7 bases. Trimming cost V 1 base and J 5 bases; bases outside gene matches: 8. The CDR3 is 15 residues long. The V gene's germline CDR1 is SGHVS and CDR2 FQNEAQ. The CDR3 loop is CASSLVGGRSDEQYF. The CDR3 bases are TGTGCCAGCAGCTTAGTTGGCGGGAGAAGCGACGAGCAGTACTTC.

This chain uses TRBV7-9 with TRBJ1-5, with D possibly being TRBD1 (6 bases). The germline V gene has CDR1 SEHNR and CDR2 FQNEAQ (reference sequence). Trimming took 1 base from V and 4 from J, leaving 17 bases between them. This CDR3 region has 17 residues. The CDR3 protein is CASSLEGGPEGNQPQHF. Written as DNA, the CDR3 is TGTGCCAGCAGCTTAGAGGGGGGACCTGAAGGGAATCAGCCCCAGCATTTT. The complete variable domain, with remaining parts taken from reference TRBV7-9 and TRBJ1-5, reads DTGVSQNPRHKITKRGQNVTFRCDPISEHNRLYWYRQTLGQGPEFLTYFQNEAQLEKSRLLSDRFSAERPKGSFSTLEIQRTEQGDSAMYLCASSLEGGPEGNQPQHFGDGTRLSIL.

The chain carries TRBV20-1 and TRBJ2-3; unclear D gene. Trimming cost V 3 bases and J 14 bases, with 15 bases left between them. The CDR3 runs 11 residues. CDR1 and CDR2 from the germline V gene are DFQATT and SNEGSKA (reference sequence). The CDR3 loop reads CSASGLFAAYF. In nucleotides, the CDR3 is TGCAGTGCTAGTGGGCTCTTCGCCGCGTATTTT.

The genes are TRBV7-2 and TRBJ2-7; 9 nucleotides align to TRBD1. The length of the CDR3 is 17 residues. Germline CDR1 and CDR2: SGHTA and FQGNSA. V lost 5 bases to trimming and J lost 4 bases; unmatched junction nucleotides: 15. The CDR3 reads CASSIPPGQGLVYEQYF. CDR3 coding DNA: TGTGCCAGCAGCATACCTCCGGGACAGGGTTTAGTGTACGAGCAGTACTTC.

CDR3 protein: CASSLVMNTGELFF. DNA of the CDR3: TGCGCCAGCAGCTTGGTCATGAACACCGGGGAGCTGTTTTTT. This chain uses TRBV5-1 with TRBJ2-2; D gene unclear. The CDR3 totals 14 residues. Per germline, CDR1 SGHRS and CDR2 YFSETQ. The ends were cut back, 0 bases at V and 1 base at J, with 4 bases in the middle.

V is TRBV10-3 and J is TRBJ2-1, with 7 positions matching TRBD2. Germline lookup yields CDR1 ENHRY and CDR2 SYGVKD. J lost 8 bases, V lost 5 bases, and 0 bases had no gene match. This CDR3 region has 11 residues. The DNA for the CDR3 is TGTGCCATCAGTACTAGCGATGAGCAGTTCTTC. As protein: CAISTSDEQFF.

The J gene is TRBJ2-7, the V gene TRBV5-4; 10 bases are shared with TRBD2. This CDR3 is built from 17 residues. V gave up 5 bases and J gave up 0 bases; unmatched junction bases: 11. Germline CDR1 SGHNT, CDR2 YYREEE (reference sequence). CDR3 sequence: CASRFGSPSGSSYEQYF. The CDR3 DNA sequence: TGTGCCAGCAGATTTGGTAGCCCTAGCGGGAGCTCCTACGAGCAGTACTTC. The whole variable domain, remainder taken from reference TRBV5-4 and TRBJ2-7, is ETGVTQSPTHLIKTRGQQVTLRCSSQSGHNTVSWYQQALGQGPQFIFQYYREEENGRGNFPPRFSGLQFPNYSSELNVNALELDDSALYLCASRFGSPSGSSYEQYFGPGTRLTVT.